The source of this TCR beta chain is a study of T cell changes during pregnancy in multiple sclerosis. The CDR3 is made up of 16 amino acids. Germline assignment: CDR1 SGHVS and CDR2 FQNEAQ. The V segment lost 2 bases and the J segment 15 bases; nucleotides outside the gene matches: 16. Data came from immunoSEQ multiplex PCR; TCRdb stores just in-frame clones and leaves some out. The sample shows 85,000 to 100,000 clones, roughly 92% of them seen only once. The J gene is TRBJ2-1, the V gene TRBV7-8, with 10 nucleotides matching TRBD2. The TCR originated in a female donor with multiple sclerosis, enrolled in a pregnancy study. The source material was peripheral blood, sampled in the first trimester of pregnancy. CDR3 in amino acids: CASSLRTSGSPGPAFF. CDR3 coding DNA: TGTGCCAGCAGCTTAAGGACTAGCGGAAGCCCTGGTCCTGCGTTCTTC.